This T cell receptor beta chain was documented in a study of T cells after yellow fever vaccination. General study findings and limits: Subsequent to the booster, the majority of primary-vaccination clones reappeared (96% CD4, about 90% CD8). In FACS-sorted repertoires, abundant clonotypes from the bulk population could appear as contaminants.

By 5'RACE template switching, TCR cDNA was produced, with a universal primer site and UMIs added in the process. One entry per CDR3 protein, called by TCRdb with MiXCR from the 5' RACE reads. The table lists about 580,000 distinct CDR3 sequences, 17% of them singletons. This clonotype was recorded a few times. Its antigen is not known. The CDR3 length is 15 residues. The trim removed 5 bases at V and 0 bases at J, leaving 5 bases unmatched. CDR1 and CDR2 (germline): SNHLY, FYNNEI. The TCR sequence derives from a man aged 18 to 35 who received the YFV17D yellow fever vaccine. The sequences come from PBMCs, collected 5 days after the first yellow fever vaccination. The rearrangement links TRBV2 to TRBJ2-7, with 9 bases aligning to TRBD1. CDR3 sequence: CASSPRTGVSYEQYF. The CDR3, as DNA: TGTGCCAGCAGTCCTAGGACAGGGGTCTCCTACGAGCAGTACTTC. The variable domain in full, completed from reference TRBV2 and TRBJ2-7, reads EPEVTQTPSHQVTQMGQEVILRCVPISNHLYFYWYRQILGQKVEFLVSFYNNEISEKSEIFDDQFSVERPDGSNFTLKIRSTKLEDSAMYFCASSPRTGVSYEQYFGPGTRLTVT.